This T cell receptor (beta chain) was retrieved from a study of T cell repertoires in cytomegalovirus infection. Study-wide results and limits: Carriage of CMV together with the relevant HLA was identifiable through cumulative public TCR beta family frequency. Clonotype analysis showed dominance of the ex vivo response by HLA-C-restricted CMV-specific TCR beta clonotypes.

CDR3 length: 14 residues. Germline-derived CDR1 and CDR2 are SGHTA and FQGTGA. V lost 11 bases to trimming and J lost 0 bases, with 15 bases between them. On this clonotype itself: What it binds is not known. It is likely a read error, because the conserved phenylalanine at the end of the CDR3 is missing.

One entry per CDR3 protein results from TCRdb running MiXCR on the reads. There are around 740,000 distinct CDR3 sequences in the sample; about 40% occur only once, and 2.8% lies in the top ten. The sequence came from a human donor in good health (CMV status not recorded). Some clones in this sample may be carry-over from other donors' samples. Sequencing was performed on PBMCs. The chain has TRBV7-3 and TRBJ2-3, with D perhaps TRBD2 (5 bases). CDR3 residues: CAGHSDASTDTQYL. The CDR3 region has the DNA TGTGCCGGCCATAGCGATGCTAGCACAGATACGCAGTATTTG.